Given below is one T cell receptor (beta chain) in context. The data were obtained in a study of blood T cell repertoires in COVID-19. How the authors handled the data: Reference gene primer amplification yielded estimated nucleated cell counts. Only in-frame clones appear in the TCRdb table, and some are missing; sequencing was by immunoSEQ multiplex PCR. V and J calls and clone size are given by that table; D and trimming were obtained from the DNA. The sample lists 21,000 or so clones, 83% occurring once. This CDR3 is built from 16 residues. Germline V gene sequence: CDR1 MGHRA, CDR2 YSYEKL. V was cut by 0 bases and J by 7 bases, with 16 bases left in between.

The chain couples TRBV4-1 to TRBJ1-5; D perhaps matches TRBD1 (6 bases). The sequenced sample consisted of peripheral blood. The TCR originated in a human donor in a cohort sampled during active COVID-19. CDR3 residues: CASSQDRGGLGQPQHF. CDR3 sequence (DNA): TGCGCCAGCAGCCAAGATCGAGGGGGTTTAGGGCAGCCCCAGCATTTT.